The clone carrying this T cell receptor beta chain was counted only a few times. Its antigen is unknown. The sample is drawn from a study of T cell responses to AZD1222 COVID-19 vaccine. Trimming cost V 10 bases and J 5 bases; bases outside gene matches: 13. CDR1 and CDR2 (germline): SGDLS, YYNGEE. The CDR3 length is 14 residues. The data were produced by immunoSEQ multiplex PCR, yet TCRdb's version contains in-frame clones alone and is incomplete. The data show about 93,000 clones, roughly 91% seen once. Findings and limits, study-wide: Females made up more of the donors, who were largely white British, and clonal diversity may have come out too low.

The chain links TRBV9 to TRBJ1-2; 8 nucleotides agree with TRBD1. This TCR derives from an adult in good health. This material consisted of peripheral blood, taken on day 0 of MenACWY control vaccination. CDR3 sequence reads: CASDRGTGIYGYTF. The CDR3 bases are TGTGCCTCTGACCGTGGGACAGGTATTTATGGCTACACCTTC.